This T cell receptor beta chain is from a study of blood T cell repertoires in COVID-19. Assay used: immunoSEQ multiplex PCR; TCRdb lists only in-frame clones, some missing. Of 310,000 or so clones listed, roughly 90% are singletons. CDR1 and CDR2 from the germline V gene are KGHSH and LQKENI. Trimming left V 10 bases short and J 3 bases short, with 13 bases between. The CDR3 has 13 residues. Sequencing was done on a sample of PBMCs or T cells enriched from blood (not recorded which). The sequence was obtained from a woman aged 40 to 55 who had recovered from COVID-19. The rearrangement uses TRBV18 and TRBJ1-5; D might be TRBD1 (5 bases). The CDR3 DNA reads as TGTGCCACCAGTGGAGGGGTCAATCAGCCCCAGCATTTT. This sequence encodes CATSGGVNQPQHF.